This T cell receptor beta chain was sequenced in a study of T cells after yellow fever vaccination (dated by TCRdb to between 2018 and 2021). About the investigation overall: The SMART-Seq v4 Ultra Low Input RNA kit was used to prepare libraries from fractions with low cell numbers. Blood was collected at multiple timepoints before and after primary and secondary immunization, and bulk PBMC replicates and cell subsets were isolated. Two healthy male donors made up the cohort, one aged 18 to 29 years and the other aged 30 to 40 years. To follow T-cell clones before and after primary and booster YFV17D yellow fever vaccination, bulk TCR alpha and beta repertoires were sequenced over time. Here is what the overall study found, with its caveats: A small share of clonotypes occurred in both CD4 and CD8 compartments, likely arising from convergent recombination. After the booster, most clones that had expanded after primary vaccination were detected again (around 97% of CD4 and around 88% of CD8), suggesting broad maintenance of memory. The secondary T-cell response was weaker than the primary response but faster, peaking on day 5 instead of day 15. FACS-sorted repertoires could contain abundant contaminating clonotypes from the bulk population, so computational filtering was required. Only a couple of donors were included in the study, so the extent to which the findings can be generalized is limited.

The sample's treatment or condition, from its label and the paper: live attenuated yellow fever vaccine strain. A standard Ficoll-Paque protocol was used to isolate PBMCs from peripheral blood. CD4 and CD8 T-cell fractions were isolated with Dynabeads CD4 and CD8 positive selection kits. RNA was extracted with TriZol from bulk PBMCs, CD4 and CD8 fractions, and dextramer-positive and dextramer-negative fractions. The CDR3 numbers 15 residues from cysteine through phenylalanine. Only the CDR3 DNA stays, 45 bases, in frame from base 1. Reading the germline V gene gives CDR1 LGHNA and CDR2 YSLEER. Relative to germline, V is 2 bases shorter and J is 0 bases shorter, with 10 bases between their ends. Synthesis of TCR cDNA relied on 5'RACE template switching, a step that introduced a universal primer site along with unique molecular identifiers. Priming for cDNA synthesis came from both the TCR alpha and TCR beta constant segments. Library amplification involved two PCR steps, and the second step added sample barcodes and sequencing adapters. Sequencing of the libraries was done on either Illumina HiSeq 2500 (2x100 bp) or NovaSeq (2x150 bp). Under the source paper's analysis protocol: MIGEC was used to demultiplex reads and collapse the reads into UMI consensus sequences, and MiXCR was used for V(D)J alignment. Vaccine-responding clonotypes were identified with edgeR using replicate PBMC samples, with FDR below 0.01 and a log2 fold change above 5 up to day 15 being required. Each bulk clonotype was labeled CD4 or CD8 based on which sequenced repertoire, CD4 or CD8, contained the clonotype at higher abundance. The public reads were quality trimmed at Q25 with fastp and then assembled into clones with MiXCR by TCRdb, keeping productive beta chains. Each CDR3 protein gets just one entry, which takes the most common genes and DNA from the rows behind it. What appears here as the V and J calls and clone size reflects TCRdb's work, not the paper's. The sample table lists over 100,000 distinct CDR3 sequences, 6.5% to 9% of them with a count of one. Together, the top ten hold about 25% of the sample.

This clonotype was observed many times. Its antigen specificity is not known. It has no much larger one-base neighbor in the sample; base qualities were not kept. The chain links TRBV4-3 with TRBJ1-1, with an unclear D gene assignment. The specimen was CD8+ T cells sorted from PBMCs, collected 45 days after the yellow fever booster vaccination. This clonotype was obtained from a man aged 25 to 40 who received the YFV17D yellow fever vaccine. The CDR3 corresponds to CASSQSGLMNTEAFF. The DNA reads TGCGCCAGCAGCCAATCCGGACTCATGAACACTGAAGCTTTCTTT.